These T cell receptor beta chains were read from a single sample in a study of OX40 agonist ivuxolimab in advanced cancers. Measured with immunoSEQ multiplex PCR; TCRdb has only the in-frame clones, and not every one. Of around 68,000 clones listed, approximately 89% are singletons. The sequencing here drew on CD4+ or CD8+ T cells sorted from blood, taken in a trial of the OX40 agonist ivuxolimab. These receptors all come from an adult with an advanced solid tumor such as melanoma, head and neck, liver or kidney cancer. The CDR3 runs from the conserved cysteine through the conserved F or W. The D gene is left open where the match is weak. Clone size is shown for a subset of rows, as once, few, many or a class of expanded clone.

D: NA; size: NA; J: TRBJ1-2; V: TRBV5-1; CDR3: CASSLAGVYGYTF; DNA: TGCGCCAGCAGCTTGGCCGGTGTCTATGGCTACACCTTC
D: NA; size: once; J: TRBJ1-4; V: TRBV5-1; CDR3: CASSPGRSTNEKLFF; DNA: TGCGCCAGCAGTCCCGGACGGTCAACTAATGAAAAACTGTTTTTT
D: NA; size: NA; J: TRBJ2-7; V: TRBV5-6; CDR3: CASSLEIGIPPYEQYF; DNA: TGTGCCAGCAGCTTGGAGATAGGGATTCCCCCGTACGAGCAGTACTTC
D: TRBD1; size: NA; J: TRBJ2-6; V: TRBV18; CDR3: CASSPQGANSGANVLTF; DNA: TGTGCCAGCTCACCACAGGGGGCGAACTCTGGGGCCAACGTCCTGACTTTC
D: NA; size: NA; J: TRBJ1-1; V: TRBV6-1; CDR3: CASSERMAAINTEAFF; DNA: TGTGCCAGCAGTGAGAGAATGGCCGCGATAAACACTGAAGCTTTCTTT
D: TRBD2; size: NA; J: TRBJ2-5; V: TRBV4-2; CDR3: CASSHGRTSGQQETQYF; DNA: TGTGCCAGCAGCCACGGGAGGACTAGCGGCCAGCAAGAGACCCAGTACTTC
D: NA; size: few; J: TRBJ2-7; V: TRBV6-6; CDR3: CASASYEQYF; DNA: TGTGCCAGCGCCAGCTACGAGCAGTACTTC
D: NA; size: NA; J: TRBJ2-5; V: TRBV5-1; CDR3: CASSLGSYQETQYF; DNA: TGCGCCAGCAGCTTGGGCTCGTACCAAGAGACCCAGTACTTC
D: TRBD1; size: few; J: TRBJ2-1; V: TRBV6-5; CDR3: CASRRDSMEQFF; DNA: TGTGCCAGCAGACGGGACAGCATGGAGCAGTTCTTC
D: NA; size: NA; J: TRBJ2-7; V: TRBV11-2; CDR3: CASSLDRAPSGEQYF; DNA: TGTGCCAGCAGCTTAGATCGTGCCCCGTCGGGCGAGCAGTACTTC
D: TRBD2; size: once; J: TRBJ2-2; V: TRBV30; CDR3: CAWSVREGRSTGELFF; DNA: TGTGCCTGGAGTGTACGGGAGGGCAGGAGCACCGGGGAGCTGTTTTTT
D: NA; size: NA; J: TRBJ2-3; V: TRBV6-1; CDR3: CASSGSTDTQYF; DNA: TGTGCCAGCAGTGGTAGCACAGATACGCAGTATTTT
D: NA; size: few; J: TRBJ1-5; V: TRBV30; CDR3: CAWGDRYNQPQHF; DNA: TGTGCCTGGGGGGACCGATACAATCAGCCCCAGCATTTT
D: NA; size: few; J: TRBJ1-1; V: TRBV2; CDR3: CASSADGGTEAFF; DNA: TGTGCCAGCAGCGCGGATGGAGGGACTGAAGCTTTCTTT
D: NA; size: NA; J: TRBJ2-3; V: TRBV7-6; CDR3: CASSSTWRGTDTQYF; DNA: TGTGCCAGCAGCTCGACCTGGAGAGGGACAGATACGCAGTATTTT
D: NA; size: NA; J: TRBJ1-2; V: TRBV30; CDR3: CALASPGSDPRGYTF; DNA: TGTGCCTTAGCCTCCCCCGGGAGCGACCCTAGGGGCTACACCTTC
D: TRBD2; size: NA; J: TRBJ2-1; V: TRBV28; CDR3: CASRTSGHNEQFF; DNA: TGTGCCAGTAGGACTAGCGGCCACAATGAGCAGTTCTTC
D: TRBD1; size: NA; J: TRBJ1-5; V: TRBV6-1; CDR3: CATQGTDYSNQPQHF; DNA: TGTGCCACCCAGGGGACAGACTATAGCAATCAGCCCCAGCATTTT
D: TRBD2; size: NA; J: TRBJ2-5; V: TRBV5-1; CDR3: CASSLESSGSGETQYF; DNA: TGCGCCAGCAGCTTGGAGTCTAGCGGGAGCGGGGAGACCCAGTACTTC
D: NA; size: NA; J: TRBJ2-3; V: TRBV13; CDR3: CASSAGQSRRDTQYF; DNA: TGTGCCAGCAGCGCCGGACAGTCCCGACGGGATACGCAGTATTTT
D: NA; size: NA; J: TRBJ2-7; V: TRBV7-2; CDR3: CASSSRFTYEQYF; DNA: TGTGCCAGCAGCTCCCGTTTTACCTACGAGCAGTACTTC
D: NA; size: NA; J: TRBJ1-1; V: TRBV18; CDR3: CASSPSPVGANTEAFF; DNA: TGTGCCAGCTCACCTTCGCCCGTCGGCGCCAACACTGAAGCTTTCTTT
D: NA; size: NA; J: TRBJ1-3; V: TRBV6-5; CDR3: CASSYSRGASGNTIYF; DNA: TGTGCCAGCAGTTACTCGAGGGGCGCGTCTGGAAACACCATATATTTT
D: TRBD2; size: NA; J: TRBJ2-5; V: TRBV9; CDR3: CASSVVTGGGTQYF; DNA: TGTGCCAGCAGCGTAGTAACGGGAGGGGGGACCCAGTACTTC
D: NA; size: NA; J: TRBJ1-5; V: TRBV5-1; CDR3: CASSPQGDSWNQPQHF; DNA: TGCGCCAGCAGCCCGCAAGGGGATTCATGGAATCAGCCCCAGCATTTT
D: TRBD1; size: NA; J: TRBJ2-1; V: TRBV29-1; CDR3: CSGGQGATNEQFF; DNA: TGCAGCGGCGGACAGGGCGCGACTAATGAGCAGTTCTTC
D: NA; size: NA; J: TRBJ2-3; V: TRBV5-4; CDR3: CASRPFPGAGTDTQYF; DNA: TGTGCCAGCAGACCCTTTCCGGGGGCAGGGACAGATACGCAGTATTTT
D: NA; size: few; J: TRBJ1-5; V: TRBV2; CDR3: CASSGDGQPQHF; DNA: TGTGCCAGCAGCGGGGACGGGCAGCCCCAGCATTTT
D: NA; size: NA; J: TRBJ1-2; V: TRBV18; CDR3: CASSPQGYYGYTF; DNA: TGTGCCAGCTCACCACAGGGGTACTATGGCTACACCTTC
D: NA; size: NA; J: TRBJ1-1; V: TRBV4-2; CDR3: CASSQDLRDHPFF; DNA: TGTGCCAGCAGCCAAGATTTACGGGACCATCCTTTCTTT
D: TRBD2; size: NA; J: TRBJ2-5; V: TRBV7-9; CDR3: CASSWEGSGQETQYF; DNA: TGTGCCAGCAGCTGGGAGGGTAGCGGCCAAGAGACCCAGTACTTC
D: NA; size: few; J: TRBJ1-2; V: TRBV27; CDR3: CASSPTVTGFAYTF; DNA: TGTGCCAGCAGTCCAACAGTGACAGGCTTTGCCTACACCTTC
D: NA; size: NA; J: TRBJ2-7; V: TRBV7-9; CDR3: CASSLGAYEQYF; DNA: TGTGCCAGCAGCTTGGGGGCATACGAGCAGTACTTC
D: TRBD1; size: NA; J: TRBJ2-7; V: TRBV5-4; CDR3: CASSLATGSYEQYF; DNA: TGTGCCAGCAGCTTGGCGACAGGGTCCTACGAGCAGTACTTC
D: TRBD1; size: NA; J: TRBJ1-6; V: TRBV5-1; CDR3: CASNLDVTGNNSPLHF; DNA: TGCGCCAGCAACTTGGACGTGACAGGGAATAATTCACCCCTCCACTTT
D: TRBD2; size: NA; J: TRBJ2-1; V: TRBV5-4; CDR3: CASSPANSGGKNEQFF; DNA: TGTGCCAGCAGCCCCGCAAATAGCGGGGGGAAAAATGAGCAGTTCTTC